This passage covers 28 T cell receptor beta chains from one sample sequenced in a study of early T cells in non-severe SARS-CoV-2 infection. TCRdb called the 5' RACE reads again in MiXCR, with one record for every CDR3 protein. The table has fewer than 110,000 distinct CDR3 sequences, approximately 10% seen once; the top ten hold approximately 8.1%. The sequencing input was whole blood. The origin of the receptors is an adult who was a healthcare worker with PCR-confirmed SARS-CoV-2 infection or an uninfected control (not recorded which).

V usage is TRBV6-5 and J usage is TRBJ1-1; D remains unclear. The CDR3 consists of 12 residues. The germline V and J ends were trimmed by 6 bases and 5 bases, with 10 bases remaining between them. The germline V gene has CDR1 MNHEY and CDR2 SVGAGI. The CDR3 loop reads CASRSGVTEAFF. The CDR3 DNA reads as TGTGCCAGCAGGAGTGGTGTGACTGAAGCTTTCTTT.

This clonotype was seen at least ten times. This CDR3 is CASMPEGDSQPQHF. For the CDR3, the DNA is TGTGCCAGCATGCCTGAGGGCGACAGTCAGCCCCAGCATTTT. V gene TRBV12-3 or TRBV12-4 combines with J gene TRBJ1-5, with D possibly being TRBD1 (5 bases). V gave up 7 bases and J gave up 6 bases, with 16 bases separating them. This CDR3 is built from 14 residues.

This clonotype showed up many times. The chain couples TRBV6-5 to TRBJ2-7, with no clear D. Trimming took 4 bases from V and 1 from J, leaving 11 bases between them. Germline V gene lookup returns CDR1 MNHEY and CDR2 SVGAGI. The CDR3 is made up of 14 amino acids. The CDR3 sequence is CASSSPGGSYEQYF. CDR3 nucleotides: TGTGCCAGCAGTTCCCCGGGCGGATCCTACGAGCAGTACTTC.

This clonotype was detected many times. V is TRBV6-2 or TRBV6-3 and J is TRBJ2-5; 10 bases align to TRBD2. The CDR3 sequence is 15 residues long. Germline V CDR1 and CDR2: MNHEY, SVGEGT. V gave up 3 bases and J gave up 3 bases; unmatched junction bases: 4. CDR3 loop: CASSYSGRSEETQYF. The CDR3 DNA reads TGTGCCAGCAGTTATAGCGGGAGGTCGGAAGAGACCCAGTACTTC.

As to this clonotype: This clone may be a read error of a much larger clone one base away. The chain joins TRBV9 to TRBJ1-1, with D unclear. The CDR3 loop spans 13 amino acids. The germline V gene has CDR1 SGDLS and CDR2 YYNGEE. The V end lost 4 bases, the J end lost 1 base, and 8 bases lay between the germline ends. The CDR3 nucleotides are TGTGCCAGCAGCCAGAGCGGGAACACTGAAGCTTTCTTT. It translates to CASSQSGNTEAFF.

This clonotype was detected many times. J is TRBJ2-7 and V is TRBV11-2; D gene unclear. CDR3 length equals 14 residues. V lost 2 bases and J lost 1, with 9 bases in between. Germline loops: CDR1 SGHAT, CDR2 FQNNGV. CDR3 in DNA: TGTGCCAGCAGCTTAAACCCGGGTTCCTACGAGCAGTACTTC. This gives the protein CASSLNPGSYEQYF.

This clonotype was seen ten or more times. This chain connects TRBV12-3 or TRBV12-4 to TRBJ2-7, with D perhaps TRBD2 (5 bases). The CDR3 has 12 amino acids. V lost 6 bases and J 4 bases, leaving 10 bases between the germline ends. CDR3 coding DNA: TGTGCCAGCAGCTCCGGCGGGTACGAGCAGTACTTC. This translates into CASSSGGYEQYF.

This chain links TRBV29-1 with TRBJ2-1, with 14 bases identical to TRBD2. The V gene end was trimmed by 8 bases and the J gene end by 7 bases; junction bases not matched to a gene: 19. Germline values: CDR1 SQVTM, CDR2 ANQGSEA. The CDR3 is made up of 18 amino acids. The CDR3 nucleotides read TGCAGCTTTCGGGGGACTAGCGGGAGTAGTAGTCTTTCGAATGAGCAGTTCTTC. Translated, it gives CSFRGTSGSSSLSNEQFF.

The chain couples TRBV7-9 to TRBJ2-2, with 9 bases that match TRBD2. This CDR3 has 15 residues. Germline CDR1 reads SEHNR; CDR2 reads FQNEAQ (reference sequence). Trimming removed 5 bases from V and 5 bases from J; junction bases left unmatched: 6. CDR3 bases: TGTGCCAGCAGCCCCGGGACTAGCTGGACCGGGGAGCTGTTTTTT. Its translation is CASSPGTSWTGELFF.

The CDR3 DNA reads TGTGCCAGCAGTCGCAGCAATCAGCCCCAGCATTTT. This codes for CASSRSNQPQHF. The rearrangement joins TRBV6-6 to TRBJ1-5; D call uncertain. V dropped 5 bases and J dropped 1 base, with 3 bases sitting between them. Germline V gene data show CDR1 as MNHNY and CDR2 as SVGAGI (reference sequence). The CDR3 is 12 residues long.

The sample holds a few counts of this clonotype. This sequence joins TRBV7-8 and TRBJ2-3; perhaps TRBD2 as D (6 bases). V lost 2 bases, J lost 2 bases, and 17 bases lay in between. This CDR3 contains 17 residues. Germline V CDR1 and CDR2: SGHVS, FQNEAQ. DNA of the CDR3: TGTGCCAGCAGCTTAAATCCCCGAGTAGCGGTCACAGATACGCAGTATTTT. This encodes CASSLNPRVAVTDTQYF.

Notes on this clonotype: A single base separates this from a much larger clone, so it may be a read error. The chain links TRBV6-2 or TRBV6-3 to TRBJ2-1, with D perhaps given as TRBD1 or TRBD2 (5 bases each). CDR1 and CDR2 from the germline V gene are MNHEY and SVGEGT. Trimming took 10 bases from V and 4 from J, leaving 14 bases between them. This CDR3 has 13 residues. The CDR3 nucleotides read TGTGCCACCAGCAGGGAGAGTTACAATGAGCAGTTCTTC. Residues: CATSRESYNEQFF.

This clonotype has only a few counts. The chain employs TRBV5-5 and TRBJ1-1; D is uncertain. CDR1 is SGHKS and CDR2 is YYEKEE in the germline V gene (reference sequence). This CDR3 spans 14 amino acids. V was pared by 5 bases and J by 0 bases, with 11 bases between. The CDR3: CASSRGRMNTEAFF. In DNA form, the CDR3 reads TGTGCCAGCAGTCGCGGACGGATGAACACTGAAGCTTTCTTT.

The rearrangement joins TRBV6-6 to TRBJ2-7; TRBD1 is a possible D gene (6 bases). V gave up 4 bases and J gave up 6 bases, with 25 bases separating them. The CDR3 runs 17 residues. Germline V lookup: CDR1 MNHNY, CDR2 SVGAGI (reference sequence). Written as DNA, the CDR3 is TGTGCCAGCAGTTCGCTACCACGACACTCAACAGGGAGCGAGCAGTACTTC. As protein: CASSSLPRHSTGSEQYF.

This clonotype came up many times. The chain is built from TRBV6-4 and TRBJ2-2; unclear D gene. The germline gives CDR1 MRHNA, CDR2 SNTAGT. Trimming cost V 6 bases and J 5 bases, with 13 bases left between them. The CDR3 covers 14 residues. The CDR3 nucleotides are TGTGCCAGCAGCCCCAGCTCTGGGACCGGGGAGCTGTTTTTT. Translated: CASSPSSGTGELFF.

V gene TRBV28 combines with J gene TRBJ2-7; TRBD2 agrees at 10 bases. V trimming: 6 bases; J trimming: 4 bases; junction bases outside the gene matches: 9. This CDR3 is 15 amino acids long. The germline gives CDR1 MDHEN, CDR2 SYDVKM. DNA for the CDR3: TGTGCCAGCAGCACACCGGGACTAGCGTTGTACGAGCAGTACTTC. It translates to CASSTPGLALYEQYF.

The chain carries TRBV25-1 and TRBJ2-1; 7 bases align to TRBD2. CDR1 and CDR2 from the germline V gene are MGHDK and SYGVNS. The CDR3 contains 15 residues. The V gene end was trimmed by 2 bases and the J gene end by 5 bases; junction bases not matched to a gene: 6. The CDR3 region is CASSEARTRDNEQFF. The CDR3 nucleotides read TGTGCCAGCAGTGAAGCCCGGACTAGGGACAATGAGCAGTTCTTC.

This clonotype has a handful of counts. Its ends do not fully match the called genes, so a read error is possible. V is TRBV7-9 and J is TRBJ2-1; 7 bases match TRBD2. The CDR3 spans 13 residues. Germline V gives CDR1 SEHNR, CDR2 FQNEAQ (reference sequence). The CDR3, as DNA: TGTGCCAGCAGCCTAGGGGACTACCATGAGCAGTTCTTC. As protein: CASSLGDYHEQFF.

This clonotype appeared many times. The J gene is TRBJ2-7, the V gene TRBV27, with 7 bases matching TRBD2. Germline-derived CDR1 and CDR2 are MNHEY and SMNVEV (reference sequence). This CDR3 contains 14 residues. V was pared by 3 bases and J by 2 bases, with 4 bases of the junction left unmatched. CDR3 in amino acids: CASSLGGSPYEQYF. CDR3 bases: TGTGCCAGCAGTTTGGGGGGGTCACCCTACGAGCAGTACTTC.

This clonotype was picked up a small number of times. The J gene is TRBJ2-7, the V gene TRBV4-3; D is undetermined. The CDR3 consists of 15 residues. The germline CDR1 and CDR2 sequences are LGHNA and YSLEER. The V gene lost 0 bases and the J gene lost 4 bases, with 13 bases spanning the gap. The DNA for the CDR3 is TGCGCCAGCAGCCAAGATAGGGCTAGACCTTACGAGCAGTACTTC. Residues: CASSQDRARPYEQYF.

V usage is TRBV20-1 and J usage is TRBJ2-1; D possibly corresponds to TRBD2 (6 bases). CDR3 size: 13 residues. Per germline, CDR1 DFQATT and CDR2 SNEGSKA (reference sequence). V lost 6 bases and J 5 bases, leaving 14 bases between the germline ends. CDR3 loop: CSARDGRDNEQFF. CDR3 bases: TGCAGTGCGCGGGACGGTCGGGACAATGAGCAGTTCTTC.

Written as DNA, the CDR3 is TGTGCCAGCAGTATAACGGGACAATCTTACGTTCCCCCTAACAATGAGCAGTTCTTC. It specifies CASSITGQSYVPPNNEQFF. The rearrangement joins TRBV2 to TRBJ2-1, with D possibly being TRBD1 (6 bases). CDR1 SNHLY and CDR2 FYNNEI come from the germline V gene. V was pared by 5 bases and J by 5 bases, with 28 bases between. This CDR3 is built from 19 residues.

This clonotype was seen a few times. J is TRBJ2-5 and V is TRBV12-3 or TRBV12-4; no reliable D call. The V end lost 0 bases, the J end lost 5 bases, and 7 bases lay between the germline ends. The CDR3 is 13 residues long. The CDR3 loop reads CASSLAVRETQYF. The CDR3 DNA reads TGTGCCAGCAGTTTAGCGGTTCGGGAGACCCAGTACTTC.

This clonotype has only a few counts. The chain uses TRBV12-3 or TRBV12-4 and TRBJ1-1; TRBD1 agrees at 7 bases. This CDR3 has 17 amino acids. Trimming at V came to 4 bases and at J to 3 bases, leaving 14 bases not matched to a gene. CDR3 sequence: CASSWPSGQAPDTEAFF. The CDR3 DNA sequence: TGTGCCAGCAGTTGGCCATCCGGACAGGCCCCTGACACTGAAGCTTTCTTT.

Many counts were recorded for this clonotype. This chain links TRBV7-2 with TRBJ1-1; D remains unclear. The CDR3 consists of 14 residues. V lost 5 bases, J lost 0 bases, and 10 bases lay in between. Germline V gives CDR1 SGHTA, CDR2 FQGNSA. The CDR3 DNA reads TGTGCCAGCAGCCCCCATAGCCTGAACACTGAAGCTTTCTTT. Encoded protein: CASSPHSLNTEAFF.

This chain's CDR3 is CASSLAAGVVTEAFF. CDR3 nucleotides: TGCGCCAGCAGCTTGGCGGCAGGGGTAGTCACTGAAGCTTTCTTT. The V gene is TRBV5-1, the J gene TRBJ1-1; D might be TRBD1 (6 bases). The CDR3 is 15 amino acids. Per germline, CDR1 SGHRS and CDR2 YFSETQ. Between the trimmed V and J ends, which lost 0 bases and 4 bases, there was a span of 13 bases.

This rearrangement joins TRBV7-2 to TRBJ2-5; possibly TRBD2 for D (6 bases). Trimming pared 0 bases from V and 5 bases from J, leaving 16 bases between. Germline V CDR1 and CDR2: SGHTA, FQGNSA. This CDR3 is built from 16 residues. This chain's CDR3 is CASSLAGAGRGETQYF. The CDR3 DNA reads as TGTGCCAGCAGCTTAGCAGGAGCCGGGAGAGGGGAGACCCAGTACTTC.

This clonotype was detected a few times. The chain carries TRBV6-2 or TRBV6-3 and TRBJ2-1; a possible D gene is TRBD2 (5 bases). Germline V gene data show CDR1 as MNHEY and CDR2 as SVGEGT. Trimming stripped 8 bases from V and 4 bases from J, with 12 bases between. This CDR3 has 13 residues. CDR3 loop: CASGPGKYNEQFF. CDR3 nucleotides: TGTGCCAGCGGGCCGGGGAAGTACAATGAGCAGTTCTTC.